The TCR beta chain under discussion was sequenced for a study of cytomegalovirus exposure and HLA in healthy donors. About the study: About 85 million unique TCRs from HLA-typed donors were held in an early release of data. Study-level findings and limits: Cytomegalovirus status, reportedly, was diagnosed with high specificity and sensitivity by the classifier.

PCR involved 60 Vbeta and 13 Jbeta primers. The protocol was immunoSEQ multiplex PCR, while the TCRdb copy is restricted to in-frame clones and leaves out a portion. The data show around 150,000 clones, with about 82% seen just once and 4% to 5.5% held by the top ten. Notes on this clone: Antigen: not known.

The CDR3 extends over 15 amino acids. Germline V lookup: CDR1 SGHDN, CDR2 FVKESK. V lost 1 base, J lost 6 bases, and 14 bases lay in between. The chain employs TRBV14 and TRBJ2-3, with D perhaps matching TRBD1 (5 bases). The sequenced sample was PBMCs. The receptor comes from a man between 25 and 39 years old in good health. CDR3 DNA: TGTGCCAGCAGCCAAGTAGACAGAAGGTTGGATACGCAGTATTTT. This translates into CASSQVDRRLDTQYF.